These T cell receptor beta chains were read from a single sample in a study of long-term antiretroviral therapy in people with HIV. Sequencing used immunoSEQ multiplex PCR; TCRdb keeps in-frame clones, though not all of them. The sample lists 25,000 to 35,000 clones; 90% to 95% were seen once. This specimen consisted of unsorted PBMCs, obtained 7.4 years after starting antiretroviral therapy. The origin of the receptors is a man in his fifties or sixties with HIV. Both conserved end residues are part of each CDR3. D genes are given only for firm matches. The size entry is marked missing in some rows and otherwise reads once, few, many or a size class.

d_call: -
cdr3_length: 13
v_call: TRBV10-1
j_call: TRBJ2-5
clone_size: -
cdr3_nt: TGCGCCAGCAGTGACAGGGCAGGGGAGACCCAGTACTTC
cdr3_aa: CASSDRAGETQYF

d_call: TRBD1
cdr3_length: 17
v_call: TRBV7-2
j_call: TRBJ1-4
clone_size: -
cdr3_nt: TGTGCCAGCAGCTGGGACAGGGGACATGCAACTAATGAAAAACTGTTTTTT
cdr3_aa: CASSWDRGHATNEKLFF

d_call: TRBD1
cdr3_length: 14
v_call: TRBV18
j_call: TRBJ2-7
clone_size: -
cdr3_nt: TGTGCCAGCTCATCTTCGGACAGGGGCTACGAGCAGTACTTC
cdr3_aa: CASSSSDRGYEQYF

d_call: -
cdr3_length: 14
v_call: TRBV7-8
j_call: TRBJ2-7
clone_size: -
cdr3_nt: TGTGCCAGCAGCTTAACCCGGGCCCTCTACGAGCAGTACTTC
cdr3_aa: CASSLTRALYEQYF

d_call: -
cdr3_length: 13
v_call: TRBV5-8
j_call: TRBJ1-2
clone_size: -
cdr3_nt: TGTGCCAGCAGCTTGAAAGGGGCAGGTGGCTACACCTTC
cdr3_aa: CASSLKGAGGYTF

d_call: TRBD1
cdr3_length: 13
v_call: TRBV30
j_call: TRBJ1-1
clone_size: -
cdr3_nt: TGTGCCTGGAGTAATACAGGGGGCACTGAAGCTTTCTTT
cdr3_aa: CAWSNTGGTEAFF

d_call: -
cdr3_length: 12
v_call: TRBV5-1
j_call: TRBJ2-2
clone_size: -
cdr3_nt: TGCGCCAGCAGCTGGTGGGACGGGGAGCTGTTTTTT
cdr3_aa: CASSWWDGELFF

d_call: TRBD1
cdr3_length: 14
v_call: TRBV30
j_call: TRBJ2-7
clone_size: -
cdr3_nt: TGTGCCTGGAGTGGGACAGGGAAAACCTACGAGCAGTACTTC
cdr3_aa: CAWSGTGKTYEQYF

d_call: -
cdr3_length: 15
v_call: TRBV7-9
j_call: TRBJ1-1
clone_size: -
cdr3_nt: TGTGCCAGCAGCCCCAAAGCCAGGGGCGGCACTGAAGCTTTCTTT
cdr3_aa: CASSPKARGGTEAFF

d_call: -
cdr3_length: 11
v_call: TRBV4-3
j_call: TRBJ1-1
clone_size: -
cdr3_nt: TGCGCCAGCAGCCTTGCCGGGATCTCTTTCTTT
cdr3_aa: CASSLAGISFF

d_call: TRBD1
cdr3_length: 14
v_call: TRBV19
j_call: TRBJ2-7
clone_size: -
cdr3_nt: TGTGCCAGTAGTAGGGACAGGGGGCCCTACGAGCAGTACTTC
cdr3_aa: CASSRDRGPYEQYF

d_call: -
cdr3_length: 13
v_call: TRBV5-1
j_call: TRBJ2-3
clone_size: once
cdr3_nt: TGCGCCAGCAGCTTGGGGGTACCCGATACGCAGTATTTT
cdr3_aa: CASSLGVPDTQYF

d_call: TRBD1
cdr3_length: 15
v_call: TRBV7-2
j_call: TRBJ2-2
clone_size: -
cdr3_nt: TGTGCCAGCAGCCTACCGGGACAGGGGACCGGGGAGCTGTTTTTT
cdr3_aa: CASSLPGQGTGELFF

d_call: -
cdr3_length: 16
v_call: TRBV6-5
j_call: TRBJ2-1
clone_size: -
cdr3_nt: TGTGCCAGCAGTTACGAACGGGGGGCGCCTTACAATGAGCAGTTCTTC
cdr3_aa: CASSYERGAPYNEQFF

d_call: TRBD1
cdr3_length: 15
v_call: TRBV18
j_call: TRBJ2-7
clone_size: -
cdr3_nt: TGTGCCAGCTCACCAGAATCGACAGGGAAGTACGAGCAGTACTTC
cdr3_aa: CASSPESTGKYEQYF

d_call: -
cdr3_length: 16
v_call: TRBV19
j_call: TRBJ2-1
clone_size: -
cdr3_nt: TGTGCCAGTAGTATAGATGGGGCCCCCGGCTACAATGAGCAGTTCTTC
cdr3_aa: CASSIDGAPGYNEQFF

d_call: -
cdr3_length: 15
v_call: TRBV7-2
j_call: TRBJ2-2
clone_size: -
cdr3_nt: TGTGCCAGCAGCGAGGCCCCAGCGAACACCGGGGAGCTGTTTTTT
cdr3_aa: CASSEAPANTGELFF

d_call: TRBD2
cdr3_length: 15
v_call: TRBV19
j_call: TRBJ2-3
clone_size: -
cdr3_nt: TGTGCCAGTAGTTCCCAGCGGGGTTACACAGATACGCAGTATTTT
cdr3_aa: CASSSQRGYTDTQYF

d_call: TRBD2
cdr3_length: 15
v_call: TRBV9
j_call: TRBJ2-7
clone_size: -
cdr3_nt: TGTGCCAGCAGCCCGAAGACTAGCGTCGCCTACGAGCAGTACTTC
cdr3_aa: CASSPKTSVAYEQYF

d_call: TRBD1
cdr3_length: 13
v_call: TRBV19
j_call: TRBJ2-7
clone_size: -
cdr3_nt: TGTGCCAGTAGTAGGGACAGGGGCTACGAGCAGTACTTC
cdr3_aa: CASSRDRGYEQYF

d_call: TRBD1
cdr3_length: 14
v_call: TRBV6-5
j_call: TRBJ1-2
clone_size: -
cdr3_nt: TGTGCCAGCAGTTATCAGGGGGCGGGCTATGGCTACACCTTC
cdr3_aa: CASSYQGAGYGYTF

d_call: -
cdr3_length: 14
v_call: TRBV6-4
j_call: TRBJ2-5
clone_size: -
cdr3_nt: TGTGCCAGCAGTGACTCGCGGACCGACGAGACCCAGTACTTC
cdr3_aa: CASSDSRTDETQYF

d_call: -
cdr3_length: 15
v_call: TRBV19
j_call: TRBJ1-1
clone_size: -
cdr3_nt: TGTGCCAGTAGTATAGGTACCCAGGGGATTACTGAAGCTTTCTTT
cdr3_aa: CASSIGTQGITEAFF

d_call: TRBD1
cdr3_length: 15
v_call: TRBV30
j_call: TRBJ1-3
clone_size: -
cdr3_nt: TGTGCCTGGAGTGTACTGACAGGGCCTGGAAACACCATATATTTT
cdr3_aa: CAWSVLTGPGNTIYF

d_call: -
cdr3_length: 13
v_call: TRBV28
j_call: TRBJ1-4
clone_size: -
cdr3_nt: TGTGCCAGCAGTCCACAGTTTAATGAAAAACTGTTTTTT
cdr3_aa: CASSPQFNEKLFF

d_call: TRBD1
cdr3_length: 16
v_call: TRBV5-4
j_call: TRBJ2-7
clone_size: -
cdr3_nt: TGTGCCAGCAGCTCAGCGACAGGGGGCAGTTCCTACGAGCAGTACTTC
cdr3_aa: CASSSATGGSSYEQYF

d_call: -
cdr3_length: 12
v_call: TRBV6-1
j_call: TRBJ2-7
clone_size: once
cdr3_nt: TGTGCCAGCAGTGATAGCGCTTACGAGCAGTACTTC
cdr3_aa: CASSDSAYEQYF

d_call: -
cdr3_length: 16
v_call: TRBV7-2
j_call: TRBJ1-1
clone_size: -
cdr3_nt: TGTGCCAGCAGCTTTTCTGGGGGGAGGATGAACACTGAAGCTTTCTTT
cdr3_aa: CASSFSGGRMNTEAFF

d_call: TRBD1
cdr3_length: 13
v_call: TRBV7-3
j_call: TRBJ1-1
clone_size: -
cdr3_nt: TGTGCCAGCAGCCTCAGGGGGGGGACTGAAGCTTTCTTT
cdr3_aa: CASSLRGGTEAFF

d_call: -
cdr3_length: 15
v_call: TRBV6-1
j_call: TRBJ2-3
clone_size: few
cdr3_nt: TGTGCCAGCAGTGAGGGGGGACCCTTCACAGATACGCAGTATTTT
cdr3_aa: CASSEGGPFTDTQYF

d_call: TRBD1
cdr3_length: 14
v_call: TRBV5-1
j_call: TRBJ1-2
clone_size: -
cdr3_nt: TGCGCCAGCAGCTTACGGACAGGGTACTATGGCTACACCTTC
cdr3_aa: CASSLRTGYYGYTF

d_call: TRBD1
cdr3_length: 13
v_call: TRBV29-1
j_call: TRBJ2-7
clone_size: -
cdr3_nt: TGCAGCGGAACAGGGGCCAGCTCCTACGAGCAGTACTTC
cdr3_aa: CSGTGASSYEQYF

d_call: TRBD1
cdr3_length: 14
v_call: TRBV6-6
j_call: TRBJ1-2
clone_size: once
cdr3_nt: TGTGCCACCTCAGAGGGGGCAACTAACTATGGCTACACCTTC
cdr3_aa: CATSEGATNYGYTF

d_call: TRBD2
cdr3_length: 18
v_call: TRBV19
j_call: TRBJ2-4
clone_size: -
cdr3_nt: TGTGCCAGTAGTATATCCGCTAGCGGGGGGCCATCCAAAAACATTCAGTACTTC
cdr3_aa: CASSISASGGPSKNIQYF

d_call: -
cdr3_length: 13
v_call: TRBV10-3
j_call: TRBJ1-2
clone_size: -
cdr3_nt: TGTGCCATCAGTGAGGAAGAAGTCTATGGCTACACCTTC
cdr3_aa: CAISEEEVYGYTF

d_call: -
cdr3_length: 16
v_call: TRBV6-6
j_call: TRBJ2-1
clone_size: -
cdr3_nt: TGTGCCAGCAGCTCACTCCAGGGGGGGTTCGGCAATGAGCAGTTCTTC
cdr3_aa: CASSSLQGGFGNEQFF

d_call: TRBD1
cdr3_length: 15
v_call: TRBV19
j_call: TRBJ1-6
clone_size: -
cdr3_nt: TGTGCCAGTAGTATCCGGGACAGAGATAATTCACCCCTCCACTTT
cdr3_aa: CASSIRDRDNSPLHF

d_call: -
cdr3_length: 12
v_call: TRBV6-6
j_call: TRBJ1-6
clone_size: -
cdr3_nt: TGTGCCAGCAGTTACGGTGATTCACCCCTCCACTTT
cdr3_aa: CASSYGDSPLHF

d_call: -
cdr3_length: 16
v_call: TRBV7-9
j_call: TRBJ1-6
clone_size: -
cdr3_nt: TGTGCCAGCAGCTTGGGGGTCGGTAGCTATAATTCACCCCTCCACTTT
cdr3_aa: CASSLGVGSYNSPLHF

d_call: -
cdr3_length: 15
v_call: TRBV7-2
j_call: TRBJ1-4
clone_size: -
cdr3_nt: TGTGCCAGCAGCGCTACCGGGCCCAGGCAGGAAAAACTGTTTTTT
cdr3_aa: CASSATGPRQEKLFF

d_call: -
cdr3_length: 11
v_call: TRBV10-1
j_call: TRBJ2-3
clone_size: -
cdr3_nt: TGCGCCAGCAGTGCAGCAGATACGCAGTATTTT
cdr3_aa: CASSAADTQYF

d_call: -
cdr3_length: 13
v_call: TRBV7-9
j_call: TRBJ1-2
clone_size: -
cdr3_nt: TGTGCCAGCAGGGTGGAACACGGGGGTGGCTACACCTTC
cdr3_aa: CASRVEHGGGYTF

d_call: TRBD1
cdr3_length: 15
v_call: TRBV30
j_call: TRBJ1-1
clone_size: -
cdr3_nt: TGTGCCTGGAGTCCAGGACAGGGGGCTTACACTGAAGCTTTCTTT
cdr3_aa: CAWSPGQGAYTEAFF

d_call: -
cdr3_length: 14
v_call: TRBV6-6
j_call: TRBJ2-7
clone_size: -
cdr3_nt: TGTGCCAGCAGTTACGGCGGGACCTCCTACGAGCAGTACTTC
cdr3_aa: CASSYGGTSYEQYF